A selection of T cell receptor beta chains follows, all from one sample in a study of T cells in Graves' hyperthyroidism and ophthalmopathy. Using its own MiXCR run on the multiplex PCR reads, TCRdb lists one record per CDR3 protein. The sample carries around 600,000 distinct CDR3 sequences, over 40% recorded once. The sample consisted of peripheral blood or thyroid tissue (not recorded which). The receptors derive from an adult man with Graves' disease, either hyperthyroidism or ophthalmopathy (not recorded which). Both conserved end residues are part of each CDR3. The D gene is left open where the match is weak. Part of the rows lack a size; the others show once, few, many or a class for expanded clones.

d_call j_call clone_size v_call cdr3_aa cdr3_nt
. TRBJ2-5 many TRBV7-6 CATKLNAGPETQYF TGTGCCACCAAGCTTAACGCGGGCCCAGAGACCCAGTACTTC
. TRBJ1-2 many TRBV20-1 CSAKQPYYYGYTF TGCAGTGCTAAACAGCCTTACTACTATGGCTACACCTTC
. TRBJ1-1 . TRBV6-1 CASASMGGRTEAFF TGTGCCAGCGCATCCATGGGCGGTAGGACTGAAGCTTTCTTT
. TRBJ1-3 . TRBV29-1 CSVDGSYGYTIYF TGCAGCGTTGACGGATCCTATGGCTACACCATATATTTT
TRBD1 TRBJ2-5 . TRBV25-1 CASCEYEDRRGGTQYF TGTGCCAGCTGTGAATATGAGGACAGGCGAGGAGGGACCCAGTACTTC
. TRBJ2-5 many TRBV7-3 CASSPGGAETQYF TGTGCCAGCAGCCCGGGTGGGGCGGAGACCCAGTACTTC
. TRBJ1-1 . TRBV7-9 CASMGGRGNTEAFF TGTGCCAGCATGGGGGGGCGCGGAAACACTGAAGCTTTCTTT
. TRBJ1-2 few TRBV2 CASSEERQVNYGYTF TGTGCCAGCAGTGAAGAGCGACAGGTCAACTATGGCTACACCTTC
TRBD1 TRBJ1-5 few TRBV7-8 CASSLEGPGQGNQPQHF TGTGCCAGCAGCTTAGAGGGCCCGGGACAGGGGAATCAGCCCCAGCATTTT
. TRBJ1-1 . TRBV5-1 CASSLGPLTGPNTEAFF TGCGCCAGCAGCTTGGGTCCCCTGACAGGACCGAACACTGAAGCTTTCTTT
TRBD1 TRBJ1-4 once TRBV14 CASSPSIGDRANEKLFF TGTGCCAGCAGCCCGTCGATTGGGGACAGGGCGAATGAAAAACTGTTTTTT
. TRBJ1-5 . TRBV9 CASSVLAGINQPQHF TGTGCCAGCAGCGTACTAGCGGGAATCAATCAGCCCCAGCATTTT
. TRBJ2-6 . TRBV7-9 CASSVVRGAAGANVLTF TGTGCCAGCAGCGTTGTACGGGGGGCGGCGGGGGCCAACGTCCTGACTTTC
. TRBJ2-5 . TRBV2 CASTRRGGAVDQETQYF TGTGCCAGCACCAGGAGGGGGGGGGCCGTCGACCAAGAGACCCAGTACTTC
TRBD1 TRBJ1-4 . TRBV20-1 CSARLPGQGSEKLFF TGCAGTGCTAGACTACCGGGACAGGGGTCTGAAAAACTGTTTTTT
. TRBJ1-5 . TRBV20-1 CSARATRTVAQPQHF TGCAGTGCTAGAGCGACTAGGACAGTTGCTCAGCCCCAGCATTTT
. TRBJ1-2 once TRBV2 CASSEDRSYGYTF TGTGCCAGCAGTGAAGACAGGAGCTATGGCTACACCTTC
TRBD1 TRBJ2-7 . TRBV7-9 CASSPTGTGGVSYEQYF TGTGCCAGCAGCCCAACCGGGACAGGGGGTGTCTCCTACGAGCAGTACTTC
. TRBJ1-4 . TRBV20-1 CSASDDRPHNEKLFF TGCAGTGCTAGTGACGACAGACCGCATAATGAAAAACTGTTTTTT
. TRBJ1-6 once TRBV7-9 CASSLMGQNNSPLHF TGTGCCAGCAGCTTGATGGGGCAGAATAATTCACCCCTCCACTTT
TRBD1 TRBJ1-2 . TRBV10-1 CASSEAGTGFNYGYTF TGCGCCAGCAGTGAGGCGGGGACAGGGTTTAACTATGGCTACACCTTC
. TRBJ1-5 few TRBV19 CASSIEGVNQPQHF TGTGCCAGTAGTATAGAGGGGGTTAATCAGCCCCAGCATTTT
TRBD1 TRBJ1-5 . TRBV20-1 CSARVPTGEHGNQPQHF TGCAGTGCTAGAGTCCCAACAGGGGAGCACGGCAATCAGCCCCAGCATTTT
TRBD1 TRBJ1-5 many TRBV7-2 CASSLSRQGLQPQHF TGTGCCAGCAGCTTATCCCGACAGGGACTTCAGCCCCAGCATTTT
. TRBJ2-5 many TRBV2 CASSEQGRETQYF TGTGCCAGCAGTGAGCAGGGCCGGGAGACCCAGTACTTC
TRBD1 TRBJ1-2 . TRBV2 CASEPTGGIYGYTF TGTGCCAGCGAGCCAACAGGGGGTATCTATGGCTACACCTTC
. TRBJ2-2 . TRBV19 CASSARQRRTGELFF TGTGCCAGTAGTGCCCGACAGAGAAGGACCGGGGAGCTGTTTTTT
. TRBJ2-5 . TRBV20-1 CSARRQGWEETQYF TGCAGTGCTAGGAGGCAGGGGTGGGAGGAGACCCAGTACTTC
. TRBJ1-1 many TRBV25-1 CASRGLTEAFF TGTGCCAGCAGAGGATTAACTGAAGCTTTCTTT
TRBD1 TRBJ2-7 few TRBV10-3 CAISEPQDRVRYEQYF TGTGCCATCAGTGAGCCGCAGGACAGGGTCAGATACGAGCAGTACTTC
. TRBJ2-5 . TRBV25-1 CASSSWGVYGETQYF TGTGCCAGCAGTTCATGGGGAGTTTATGGAGAGACCCAGTACTTC
. TRBJ1-1 . TRBV25-1 CATSRLGATEAFF TGTGCCACTTCCCGACTCGGGGCCACTGAAGCTTTCTTT
. TRBJ1-3 few TRBV5-1 CASSLDGLTGNTIYF TGCGCCAGCAGCTTGGACGGGTTAACTGGAAACACCATATATTTT
TRBD1 TRBJ1-2 . TRBV24-1 CATSDPDRDGYTF TGTGCCACCAGTGACCCGGACAGGGATGGCTACACCTTC
. TRBJ2-7 . TRBV20-1 CSARGPDEQYF TGCAGTGCTAGAGGGCCAGACGAGCAGTACTTC